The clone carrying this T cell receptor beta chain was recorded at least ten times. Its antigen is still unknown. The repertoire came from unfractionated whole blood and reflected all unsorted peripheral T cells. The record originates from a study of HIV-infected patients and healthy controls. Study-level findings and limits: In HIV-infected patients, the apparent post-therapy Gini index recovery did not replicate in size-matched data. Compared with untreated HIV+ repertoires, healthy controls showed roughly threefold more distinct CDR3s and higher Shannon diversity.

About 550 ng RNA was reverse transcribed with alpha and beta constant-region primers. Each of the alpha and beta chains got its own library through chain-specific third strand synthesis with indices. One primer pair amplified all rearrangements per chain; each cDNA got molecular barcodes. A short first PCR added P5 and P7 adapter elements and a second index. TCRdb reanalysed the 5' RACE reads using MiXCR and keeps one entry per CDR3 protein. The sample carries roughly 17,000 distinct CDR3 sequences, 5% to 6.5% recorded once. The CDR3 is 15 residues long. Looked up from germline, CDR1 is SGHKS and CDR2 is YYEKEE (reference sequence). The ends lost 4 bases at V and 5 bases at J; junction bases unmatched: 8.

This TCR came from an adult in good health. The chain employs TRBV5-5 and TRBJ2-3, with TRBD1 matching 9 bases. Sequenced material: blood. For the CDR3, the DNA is TGTGCCAGCAGCATTGGGACAGGGACGGTAGATACGCAGTATTTT. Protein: CASSIGTGTVDTQYF.